This TCR beta chain was recorded in a study of cytomegalovirus exposure and HLA in healthy donors. About the study: The Caucasian-associated ancestry cluster held under 90% of roughly 400 genotyped donors. Study-level results: Per published accounts, TCR beta sequences correctly predicted the HLA-A and HLA-B alleles of most subjects.

Per germline, CDR1 DFQATT and CDR2 SNEGSKA (reference sequence). The ends were cut back, 6 bases at V and 7 bases at J, with 12 bases in the middle. CDR3 size: 11 residues. In its sample, this clone was seen once. Antigen: not known. PCR amplification relied on 60 Vbeta primers (plus 13 Jbeta primers). Produced via immunoSEQ multiplex PCR; TCRdb's table is partial and in-frame only. Of hundreds of thousands of clones in the sample, around 80% were seen once. The receptor's source is a boy under 10 years old in good health and CMV-seronegative. Sample: PBMCs. This rearrangement joins TRBV20-1 to TRBJ1-1; possible D gene TRBD1, 6 bases. The CDR3 protein is CSAQTGREAFF. In DNA form, the CDR3 reads TGCAGTGCCCAAACAGGGCGTGAAGCTTTCTTT.